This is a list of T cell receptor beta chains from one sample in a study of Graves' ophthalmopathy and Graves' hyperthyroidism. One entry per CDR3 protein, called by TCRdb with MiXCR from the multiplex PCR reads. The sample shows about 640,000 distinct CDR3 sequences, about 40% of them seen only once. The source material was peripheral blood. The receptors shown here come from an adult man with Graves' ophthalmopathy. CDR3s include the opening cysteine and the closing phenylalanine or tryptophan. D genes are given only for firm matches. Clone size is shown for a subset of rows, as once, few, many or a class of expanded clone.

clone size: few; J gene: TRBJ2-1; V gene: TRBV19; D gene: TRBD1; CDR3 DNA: TGTGCCAGTAGTACCGACCTGGACAGGGACGAGCAGTTCTTC; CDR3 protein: CASSTDLDRDEQFF
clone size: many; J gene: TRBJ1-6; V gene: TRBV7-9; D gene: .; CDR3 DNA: TGTGCCAGCAGTGCCGGTGTCCCATCACCCCTCCACTTT; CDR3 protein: CASSAGVPSPLHF
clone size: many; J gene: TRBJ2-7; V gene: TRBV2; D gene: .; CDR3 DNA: TGCGCCAGCAGTGAACAGGGCTACGAGCAGTACTTC; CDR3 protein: CASSEQGYEQYF
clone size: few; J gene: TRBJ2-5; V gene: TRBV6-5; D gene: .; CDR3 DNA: TGTGCCAGCAGTTCCCCCGAGACAGGGAGGGAGACCCAGTACTTC; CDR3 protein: CASSSPETGRETQYF
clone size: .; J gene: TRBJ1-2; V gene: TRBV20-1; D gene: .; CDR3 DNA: TGCAGTGCTAGAGAGGTCGACAGGAGCTACACCTTC; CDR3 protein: CSAREVDRSYTF
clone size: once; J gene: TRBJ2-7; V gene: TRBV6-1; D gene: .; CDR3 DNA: TGTGCCAGCAGTGAAGTACATTACTCCTACGAGCAGTACTTC; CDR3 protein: CASSEVHYSYEQYF
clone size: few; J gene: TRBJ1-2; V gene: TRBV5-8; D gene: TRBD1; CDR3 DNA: TGTGCCAGCAGCTTAGACAGGGGGCTGGGCTATGGCTACACCTTC; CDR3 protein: CASSLDRGLGYGYTF
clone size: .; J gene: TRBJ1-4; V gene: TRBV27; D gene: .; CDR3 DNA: TGTGCCAGCAGTCTCAAAGGGGGTGAAAAACTGTTTTTT; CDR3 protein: CASSLKGGEKLFF
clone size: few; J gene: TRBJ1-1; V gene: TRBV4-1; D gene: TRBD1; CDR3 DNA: TGCGCCAGCAGCCAAGTGGGCAGGGGGCGGCCTGAAGCTTTCTTT; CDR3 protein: CASSQVGRGRPEAFF
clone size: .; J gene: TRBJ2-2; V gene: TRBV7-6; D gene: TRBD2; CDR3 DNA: TGTGCCAGTACTAGCGGGAGGGTCGGCGGGGAGCTGTTTTTT; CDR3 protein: CASTSGRVGGELFF
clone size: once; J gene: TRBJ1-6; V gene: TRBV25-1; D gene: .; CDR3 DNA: TGTGGGAGGGTGGTGGGCAGCAATTCACCCCTCCACTTT; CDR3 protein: CGRVVGSNSPLHF
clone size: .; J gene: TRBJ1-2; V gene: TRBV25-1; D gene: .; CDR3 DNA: TGTGCCAGCAGTGCCAACGACCCCGGCGGGGGGGGAGGCTACACCTTC; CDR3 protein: CASSANDPGGGGGYTF
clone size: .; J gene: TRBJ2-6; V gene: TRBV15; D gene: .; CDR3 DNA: TGTGCCACCAGCAGAGGCCTAGCGGGGGCCAACGTCCTGACTTTC; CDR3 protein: CATSRGLAGANVLTF
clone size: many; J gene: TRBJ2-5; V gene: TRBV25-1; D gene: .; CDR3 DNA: TGTGCCAGCAGCCGCGACCTCGTCCGGCAAGAGACCCAGTACTTC; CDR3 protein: CASSRDLVRQETQYF
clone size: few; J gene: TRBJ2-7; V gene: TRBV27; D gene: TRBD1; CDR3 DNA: TGTGCCAGCAGTCCATGGACAGGGTACGAGCAGTACTTC; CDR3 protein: CASSPWTGYEQYF
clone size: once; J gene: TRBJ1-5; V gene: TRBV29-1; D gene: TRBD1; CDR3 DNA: TGCAGCTTGGGACAGGGAGGTGGTCAGCCCCAGCATTTT; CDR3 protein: CSLGQGGGQPQHF
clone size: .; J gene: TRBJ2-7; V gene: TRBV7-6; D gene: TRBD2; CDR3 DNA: TGTGCCAGCAGTTTGGTACTGCGGGGGTACGAGCAGTACTTC; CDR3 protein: CASSLVLRGYEQYF
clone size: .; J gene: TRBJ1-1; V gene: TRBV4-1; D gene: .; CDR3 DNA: TGCGCCAGAGTCCAGAACACTGAAGCTTTCTTT; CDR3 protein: CARVQNTEAFF
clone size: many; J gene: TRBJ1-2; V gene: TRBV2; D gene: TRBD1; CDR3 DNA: TGTGCCAGCAACGAACAGGGGACCCCCTATGGCTACACCTTC; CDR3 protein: CASNEQGTPYGYTF
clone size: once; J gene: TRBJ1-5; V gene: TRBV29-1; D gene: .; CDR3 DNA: TGCAGCTTGGGATCGGAGGATCGATTTCAGCCCCAGCATTTT; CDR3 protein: CSLGSEDRFQPQHF
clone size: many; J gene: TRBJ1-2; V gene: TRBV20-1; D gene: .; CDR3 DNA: TGCAGTGCTAGAGGACAAGGTGGCTACACCTTC; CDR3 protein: CSARGQGGYTF
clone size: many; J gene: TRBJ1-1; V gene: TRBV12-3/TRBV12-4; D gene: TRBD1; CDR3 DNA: TGTGCCAGCAGCCTCCGGGACAGGAGGGGCACTGAAGCTTTCTTT; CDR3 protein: CASSLRDRRGTEAFF
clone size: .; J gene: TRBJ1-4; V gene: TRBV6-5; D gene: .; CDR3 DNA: TGTGCCAGCAGCTACAGCAGATCGATCGGTGAAAAACTGTTTTTT; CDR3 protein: CASSYSRSIGEKLFF
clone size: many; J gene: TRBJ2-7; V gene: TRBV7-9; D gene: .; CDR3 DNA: TGTGCCAGCTCTTCGCCCTACGAGCAGTACTTC; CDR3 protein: CASSSPYEQYF
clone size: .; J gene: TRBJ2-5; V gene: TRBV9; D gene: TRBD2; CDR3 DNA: TGTGCCAGCAGCGGTTCGGGCCTAGCGGGGGGCACTGGGGAGACCCAGTACTTC; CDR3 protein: CASSGSGLAGGTGETQYF
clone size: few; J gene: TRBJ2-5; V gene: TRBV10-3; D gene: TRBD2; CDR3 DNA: TGTGCCATCAGTGAGTCGAATGGCGGGGGGAGGCAAGAGACCCAGTACTTC; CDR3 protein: CAISESNGGGRQETQYF
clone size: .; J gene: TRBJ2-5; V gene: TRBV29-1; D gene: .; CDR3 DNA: TGCAGCGTTGAGGGCAGGGTGACCCAGTACTTC; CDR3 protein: CSVEGRVTQYF
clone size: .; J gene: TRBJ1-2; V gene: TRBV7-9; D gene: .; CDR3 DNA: TGTGCCAGCAGCTTAAGTGAGGGGCTCGGCTACACCTTC; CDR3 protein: CASSLSEGLGYTF
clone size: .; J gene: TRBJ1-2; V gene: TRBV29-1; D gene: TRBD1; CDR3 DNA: TGCAGCGTATCACAGGGGGAGGGTGGCTACACCTTC; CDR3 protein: CSVSQGEGGYTF
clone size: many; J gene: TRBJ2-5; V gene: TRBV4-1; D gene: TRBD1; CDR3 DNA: TGCGCCAGCAGCCAGAGAGGGACAGAAGAGACCCAGTACTTC; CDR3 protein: CASSQRGTEETQYF
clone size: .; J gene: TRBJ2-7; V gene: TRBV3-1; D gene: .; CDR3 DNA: TGTGCCAGCAGCCAAGGAAGTGACCGAGCCTACGAGCAGTACTTC; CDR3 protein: CASSQGSDRAYEQYF
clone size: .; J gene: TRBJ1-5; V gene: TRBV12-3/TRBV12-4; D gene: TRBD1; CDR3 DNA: TGTGCCAGCAGAGGTGGGACAGATTATAGCAATCAGCCCCAGCATTTT; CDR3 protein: CASRGGTDYSNQPQHF
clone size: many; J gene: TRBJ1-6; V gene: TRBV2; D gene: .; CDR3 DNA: TGTGCCAGCAGTCCCCGCTTCGGTTCACCCCTCCACTTT; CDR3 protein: CASSPRFGSPLHF
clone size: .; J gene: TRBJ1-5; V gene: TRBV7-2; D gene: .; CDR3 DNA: TGTGCCAGCAGCTTAGGGCCAGCTGGGGCCCAGCCCCAGCATTTT; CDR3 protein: CASSLGPAGAQPQHF
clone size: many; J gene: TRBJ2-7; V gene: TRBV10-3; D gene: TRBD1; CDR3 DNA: TGTGCCATCAGTCCGGGGACAGGGGACAAGGAGCAGTACTTC; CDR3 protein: CAISPGTGDKEQYF
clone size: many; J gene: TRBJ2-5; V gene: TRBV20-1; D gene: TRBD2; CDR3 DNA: TGCAGTGCTCGAAGGACTAGCGGGGGCCCCCCGGAGACCCAGTACTTC; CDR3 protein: CSARRTSGGPPETQYF
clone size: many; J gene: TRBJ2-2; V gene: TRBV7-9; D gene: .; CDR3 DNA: TGTGCCAGCAGCTTCATCAACACCGGGGAGCTGTTTTTT; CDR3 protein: CASSFINTGELFF
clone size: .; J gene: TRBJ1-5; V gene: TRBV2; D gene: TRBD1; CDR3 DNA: TGTGCCAGCAGTGAACTATGGACAGGGATTCATCAGCCCCAGCATTTT; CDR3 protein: CASSELWTGIHQPQHF
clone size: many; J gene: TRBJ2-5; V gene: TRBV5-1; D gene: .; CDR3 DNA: TGCGCCAGCAGGTACTGGGACCTGCCAGAAGAGACCCAGTACTTC; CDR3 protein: CASRYWDLPEETQYF
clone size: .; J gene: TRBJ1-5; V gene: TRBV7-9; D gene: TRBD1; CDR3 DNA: TGTGCCAGCGTGGACAGGGGGCCCAATCAGCCCCAGCATTTT; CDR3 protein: CASVDRGPNQPQHF